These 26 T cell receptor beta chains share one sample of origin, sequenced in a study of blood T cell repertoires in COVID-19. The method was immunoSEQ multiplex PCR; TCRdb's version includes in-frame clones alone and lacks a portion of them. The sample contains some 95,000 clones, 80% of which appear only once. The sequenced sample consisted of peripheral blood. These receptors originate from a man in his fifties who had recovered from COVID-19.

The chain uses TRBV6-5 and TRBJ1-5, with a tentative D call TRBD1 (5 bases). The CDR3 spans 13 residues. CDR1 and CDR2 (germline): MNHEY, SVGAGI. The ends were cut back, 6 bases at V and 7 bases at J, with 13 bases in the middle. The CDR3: CASRATASQPQHF. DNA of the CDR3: TGTGCCAGCAGAGCGACAGCTTCCCAGCCCCAGCATTTT.

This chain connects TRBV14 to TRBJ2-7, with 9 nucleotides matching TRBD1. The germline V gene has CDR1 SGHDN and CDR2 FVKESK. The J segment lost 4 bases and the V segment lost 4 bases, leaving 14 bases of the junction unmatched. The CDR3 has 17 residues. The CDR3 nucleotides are TGTGCCAGCAGCCTCTACACCCAACAGGGGGCGAAATACGAGCAGTACTTC. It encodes CASSLYTQQGAKYEQYF.

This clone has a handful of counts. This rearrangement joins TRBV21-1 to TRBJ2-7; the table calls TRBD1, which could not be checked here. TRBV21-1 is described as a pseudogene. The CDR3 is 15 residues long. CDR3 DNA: TGTGCCAGCAGCAAAGTGCAGGGGCCATCCTACGAGCAGTACTTC. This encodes CASSKVQGPSYEQYF.

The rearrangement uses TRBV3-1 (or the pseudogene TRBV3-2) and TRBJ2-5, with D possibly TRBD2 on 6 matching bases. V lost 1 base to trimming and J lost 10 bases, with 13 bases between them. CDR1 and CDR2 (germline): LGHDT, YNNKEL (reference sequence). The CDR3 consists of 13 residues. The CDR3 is CASSQASVGNQYF. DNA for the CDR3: TGTGCCAGCAGCCAAGCTAGCGTGGGGAACCAGTACTTC.

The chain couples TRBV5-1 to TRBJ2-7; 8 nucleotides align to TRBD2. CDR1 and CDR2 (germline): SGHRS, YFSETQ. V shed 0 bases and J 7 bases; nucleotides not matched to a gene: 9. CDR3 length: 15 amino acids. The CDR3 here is CASSLGRAGAQEQYF. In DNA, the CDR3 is TGCGCCAGCAGCTTGGGTCGAGCGGGAGCTCAGGAGCAGTACTTC.

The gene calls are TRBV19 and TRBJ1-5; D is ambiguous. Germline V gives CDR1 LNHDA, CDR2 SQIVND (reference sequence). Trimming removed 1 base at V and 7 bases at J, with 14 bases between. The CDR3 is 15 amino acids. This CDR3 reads CASSIGVGGNQPQHF. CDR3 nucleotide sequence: TGTGCCAGTAGTATAGGGGTAGGAGGTAACCAGCCCCAGCATTTT.

The CDR3 protein is CASSYSHYRGQNTGELFF. DNA for the CDR3: TGTGCCAGCAGTTACTCACATTACAGGGGGCAAAACACCGGGGAGCTGTTTTTT. The chain employs TRBV6-2 or TRBV6-3 and TRBJ2-2, with 9 bases lining up with TRBD1. Per the germline V gene, CDR1 is MNHEY and CDR2 is SVGEGT. V trimming: 0 bases; J trimming: 2 bases; junction bases outside the gene matches: 7. This CDR3 comprises 18 residues.

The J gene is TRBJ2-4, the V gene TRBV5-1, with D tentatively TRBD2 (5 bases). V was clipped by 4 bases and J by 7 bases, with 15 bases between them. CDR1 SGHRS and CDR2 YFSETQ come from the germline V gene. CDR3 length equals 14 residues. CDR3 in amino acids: CASSETSGGNIQYF. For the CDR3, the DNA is TGCGCCAGCAGCGAAACTAGTGGTGGGAACATTCAGTACTTC.

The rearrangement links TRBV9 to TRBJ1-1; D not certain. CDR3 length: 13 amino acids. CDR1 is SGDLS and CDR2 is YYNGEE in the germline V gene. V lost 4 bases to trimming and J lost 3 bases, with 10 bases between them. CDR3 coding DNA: TGTGCCAGCAGCCCAAACTCGTACACTGAAGCTTTCTTT. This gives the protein CASSPNSYTEAFF.

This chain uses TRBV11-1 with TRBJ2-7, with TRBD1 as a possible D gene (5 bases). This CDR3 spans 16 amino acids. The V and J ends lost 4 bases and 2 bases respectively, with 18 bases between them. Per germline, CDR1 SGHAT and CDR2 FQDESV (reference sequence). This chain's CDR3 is CASSSPSLTDTYEQYF. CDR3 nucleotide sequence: TGTGCCAGCAGCTCTCCCTCCTTGACAGATACCTACGAGCAGTACTTC.

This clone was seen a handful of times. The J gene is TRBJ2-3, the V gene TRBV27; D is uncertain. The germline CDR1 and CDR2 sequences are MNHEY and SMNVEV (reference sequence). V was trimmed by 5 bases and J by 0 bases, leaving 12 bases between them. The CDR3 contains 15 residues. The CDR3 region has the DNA TGTGCCAGCAGTACTATCGACTTCAGCACAGATACGCAGTATTTT. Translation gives CASSTIDFSTDTQYF.

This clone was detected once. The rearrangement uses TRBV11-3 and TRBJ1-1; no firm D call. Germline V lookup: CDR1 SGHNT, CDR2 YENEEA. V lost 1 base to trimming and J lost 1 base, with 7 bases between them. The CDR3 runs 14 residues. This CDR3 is CASSLGHRNTEAFF. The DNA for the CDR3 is TGTGCCAGCAGCTTAGGACACCGGAACACTGAAGCTTTCTTT.

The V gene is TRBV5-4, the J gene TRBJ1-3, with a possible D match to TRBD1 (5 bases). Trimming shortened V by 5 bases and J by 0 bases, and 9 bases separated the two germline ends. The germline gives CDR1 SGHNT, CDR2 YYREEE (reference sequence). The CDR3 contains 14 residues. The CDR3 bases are TGTGCCAGCAGATCTGACAGCTCTGGAAACACCATATATTTT. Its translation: CASRSDSSGNTIYF.

CDR3 region: CASRTWTGTNTEAFF. CDR3 in DNA: TGTGCCAGCAGGACTTGGACAGGCACGAACACTGAAGCTTTCTTT. This chain joins TRBV27 and TRBJ1-1; 7 bases align to TRBD1. This CDR3 has 15 amino acids. CDR1 is MNHEY, CDR2 SMNVEV, per germline (reference sequence). V lost 6 bases and J lost 1; bases outside the gene matches: 8.

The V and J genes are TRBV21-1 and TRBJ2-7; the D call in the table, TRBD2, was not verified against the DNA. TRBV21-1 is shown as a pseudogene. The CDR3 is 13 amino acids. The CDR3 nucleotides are TGTGCCAGCAGCACCTCTAAGAGCTACGAGCAGTACTTC. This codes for CASSTSKSYEQYF.

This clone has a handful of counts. The CDR3 here is CASSPGRYEQYF. CDR3 DNA: TGTGCCAGCTCACCAGGCAGGTACGAGCAGTACTTC. The rearrangement links TRBV18 to TRBJ2-7, with D hard to call. V was shortened by 2 bases and J by 4 bases, with 6 bases between the two germline ends. The CDR3 is made up of 12 amino acids. The germline CDR1 and CDR2 sequences are KGHSH and LQKENI.

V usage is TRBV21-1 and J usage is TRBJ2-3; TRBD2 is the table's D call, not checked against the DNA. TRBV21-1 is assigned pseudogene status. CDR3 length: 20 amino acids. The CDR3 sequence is CASSKALPSGRPKGADTQYF. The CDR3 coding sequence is TGTGCCAGCAGCAAAGCGCTTCCTAGCGGGAGGCCTAAGGGAGCAGATACGCAGTATTTT.

DNA of the CDR3: TGTGCCAGCAGCTTAACCCCAGGGCAGAACACTGAAGCTTTCTTT. It translates to CASSLTPGQNTEAFF. J is TRBJ1-1 and V is TRBV7-3, with D perhaps TRBD1 (5 bases). V gave up 0 bases and J gave up 1 base, with 9 bases separating them. This CDR3 contains 15 residues. CDR1 and CDR2 (germline): SGHTA, FQGTGA.

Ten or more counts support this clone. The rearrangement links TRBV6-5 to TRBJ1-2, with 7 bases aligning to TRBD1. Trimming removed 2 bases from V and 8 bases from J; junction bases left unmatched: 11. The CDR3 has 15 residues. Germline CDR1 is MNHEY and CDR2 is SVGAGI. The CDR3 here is CASSYIGDREGGYTF. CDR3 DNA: TGTGCCAGCAGTTACATCGGTGACAGGGAAGGGGGCTACACCTTC.

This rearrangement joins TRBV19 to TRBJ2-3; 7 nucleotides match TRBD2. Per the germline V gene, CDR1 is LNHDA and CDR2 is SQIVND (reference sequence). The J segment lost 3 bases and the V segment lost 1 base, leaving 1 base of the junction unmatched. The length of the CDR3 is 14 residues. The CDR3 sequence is CASSIGLATDTQYF. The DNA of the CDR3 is TGTGCCAGTAGTATAGGACTAGCAACAGATACGCAGTATTTT.

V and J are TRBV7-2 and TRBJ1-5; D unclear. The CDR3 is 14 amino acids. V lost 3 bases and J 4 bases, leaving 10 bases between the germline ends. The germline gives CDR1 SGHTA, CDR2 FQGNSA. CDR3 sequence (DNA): TGTGCCAGCAGCTTTAGAATTGGTAATCAGCCCCAGCATTTT. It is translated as CASSFRIGNQPQHF.

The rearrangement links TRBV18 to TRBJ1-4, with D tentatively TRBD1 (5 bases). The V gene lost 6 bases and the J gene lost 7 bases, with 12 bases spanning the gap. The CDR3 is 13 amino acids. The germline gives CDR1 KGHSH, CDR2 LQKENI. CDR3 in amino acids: CASSEAQGEKLFF. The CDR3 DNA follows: TGTGCCAGCTCCGAAGCCCAGGGTGAAAAACTGTTTTTT.

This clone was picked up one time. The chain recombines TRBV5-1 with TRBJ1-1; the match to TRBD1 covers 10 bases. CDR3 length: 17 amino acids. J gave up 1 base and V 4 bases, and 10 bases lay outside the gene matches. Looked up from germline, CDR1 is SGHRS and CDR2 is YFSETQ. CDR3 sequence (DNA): TGCGCCAGCAGCCCGTCCCGGGACAGGGGCCAGAACACTGAAGCTTTCTTT. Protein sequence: CASSPSRDRGQNTEAFF.

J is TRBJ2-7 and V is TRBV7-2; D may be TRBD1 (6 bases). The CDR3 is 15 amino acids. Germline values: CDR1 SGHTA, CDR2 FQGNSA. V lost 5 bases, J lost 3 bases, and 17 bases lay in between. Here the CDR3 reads CASSESTGRIYEQYF. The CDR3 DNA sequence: TGTGCCAGCAGCGAATCGACAGGTCGAATCTACGAGCAGTACTTC.

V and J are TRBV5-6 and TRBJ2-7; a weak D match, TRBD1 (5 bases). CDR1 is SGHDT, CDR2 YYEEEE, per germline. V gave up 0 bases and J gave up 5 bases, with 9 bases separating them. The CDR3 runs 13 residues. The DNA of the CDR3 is TGTGCCAGCAGCTTGGCCAGGACAAACGAGCAGTACTTC. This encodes CASSLARTNEQYF.

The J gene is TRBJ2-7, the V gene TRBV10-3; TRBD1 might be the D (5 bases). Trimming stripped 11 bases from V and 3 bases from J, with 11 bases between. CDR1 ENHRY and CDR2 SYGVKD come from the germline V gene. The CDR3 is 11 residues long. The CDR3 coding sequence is TGTGCCGTTCATAGGGGCTACGAGCAGTACTTC. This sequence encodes CAVHRGYEQYF.